This T cell receptor beta chain is drawn from a study of immune evolution from preneoplasia to lung adenocarcinoma. Measured with immunoSEQ multiplex PCR; TCRdb has only the in-frame clones, and not every one. The repertoire consists of over 11,000 clones, with approximately 81% occurring once and the leading ten covering approximately 4.2%. V was shortened by 3 bases and J by 3 bases, with 14 bases between the two germline ends. The CDR3 consists of 15 residues. CDR1 is MNHEY and CDR2 is SMNVEV in the germline V gene (reference sequence). Patient tissue came from resections in Japan or China, 2014–2017. After pathologic assessment, macro-dissection selected premalignant or tumor cells for extraction. Comments on this clone: What it binds is not known.

Findings of the study overall: Top clone share appeared to fall from AAH through AIS, MIA, adenocarcinoma. Clonality was highest in normal lung, lower in later-stage lesions apparently.

The sample was FFPE minimally invasive lung adenocarcinoma tissue. The clonotype comes from a person aged 70 to 80 with lung adenocarcinoma. This chain uses TRBV27 with TRBJ1-1, with D possibly TRBD1 on 5 matching bases. The CDR3 DNA follows: TGTGCCAGCAGTTTGGACATGGGGCAGGACACTGAAGCTTTCTTT. Translating it yields CASSLDMGQDTEAFF.